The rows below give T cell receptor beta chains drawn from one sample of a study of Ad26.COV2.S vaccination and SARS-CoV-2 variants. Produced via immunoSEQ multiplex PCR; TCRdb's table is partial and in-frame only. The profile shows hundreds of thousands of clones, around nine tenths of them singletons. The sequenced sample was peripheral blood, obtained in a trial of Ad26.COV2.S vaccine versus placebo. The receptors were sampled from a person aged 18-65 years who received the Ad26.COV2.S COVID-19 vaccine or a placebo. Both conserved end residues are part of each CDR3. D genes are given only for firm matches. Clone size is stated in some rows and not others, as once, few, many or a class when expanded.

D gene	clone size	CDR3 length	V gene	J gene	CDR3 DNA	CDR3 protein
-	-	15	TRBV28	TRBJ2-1	TGTGCCAGCAGTGCCAACTTGGGGAGAATCTATGAGCAGTTCTTC	CASSANLGRIYEQFF
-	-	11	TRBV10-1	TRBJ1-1	TGCGCCAGCAGGGCAGGAGGTGAAGCTTTCTTT	CASRAGGEAFF
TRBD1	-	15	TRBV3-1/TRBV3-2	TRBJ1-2	TGTGCCAGCAGCCACCTGGGACAGGGATTGGATGGCTACACCTTC	CASSHLGQGLDGYTF
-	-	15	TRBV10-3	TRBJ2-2	TGTGCCATCAGTGATAGGGACACCATCACCGGGGAGCTGTTTTTT	CAISDRDTITGELFF
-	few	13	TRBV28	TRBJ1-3	TGTGCCAGCAGCCGAGCCTCTGGAAACACCATATATTTT	CASSRASGNTIYF
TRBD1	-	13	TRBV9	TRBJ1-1	TGTGCCAGCAGTGACAGGGAGTACACTGAAGCTTTCTTT	CASSDREYTEAFF
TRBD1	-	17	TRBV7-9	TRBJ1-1	TGTGCCAGCAGCTGGGAGACAGGGGTTCTCAGGAACACTGAAGCTTTCTTT	CASSWETGVLRNTEAFF
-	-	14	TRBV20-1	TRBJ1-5	TGCAGTGCTAGTGCCGCCGGGGGCAATCAGCCCCAGCATTTT	CSASAAGGNQPQHF
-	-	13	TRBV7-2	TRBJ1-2	TGTGCCAGCAGCTTAGGACAAAACTATGGCTACACCTTC	CASSLGQNYGYTF
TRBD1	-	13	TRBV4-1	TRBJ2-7	TGCGCCAGCAGCCGGGACAGGGGATGGGAGCAGTACTTC	CASSRDRGWEQYF
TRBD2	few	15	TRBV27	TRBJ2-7	TGTGCCAGCAGTTTATCTCTAGCGGGAGCCTACGAGCAGTACTTC	CASSLSLAGAYEQYF
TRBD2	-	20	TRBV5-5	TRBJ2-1	TGTGCCAGCAGCTTGGGACCGGGACTAGCGGGAGGACGCCCGTGGTACGAGCAGTTCTTC	CASSLGPGLAGGRPWYEQFF
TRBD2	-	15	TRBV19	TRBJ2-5	TGTGCCAGTAGTATTTCGCGGGAGGGCCGGGAGACCCAGTACTTC	CASSISREGRETQYF
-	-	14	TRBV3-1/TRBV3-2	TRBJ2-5	TGTGCCAGCAGCCAAGACGCCAGGGGAGAGACCCAGTACTTC	CASSQDARGETQYF
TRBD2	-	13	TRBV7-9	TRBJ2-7	TGTGCCAGCAGCCCGCGGACTAGCTACGAGCAGTACTTC	CASSPRTSYEQYF
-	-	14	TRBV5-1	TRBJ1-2	TGCGCCAGCAGCCTCCAGGGGAAAAACTATGGCTACACCTTC	CASSLQGKNYGYTF
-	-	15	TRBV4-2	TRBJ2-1	TGTGCCAGCAGCCAAGAACTCGTCCCTTACAATGAGCAGTTCTTC	CASSQELVPYNEQFF
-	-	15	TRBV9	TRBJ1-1	TGTGCCAGCAGCGTAACTGCGGGGGGCCTCACTGAAGCTTTCTTT	CASSVTAGGLTEAFF
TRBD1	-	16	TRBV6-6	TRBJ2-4	TGTGCCAGCAGTCGACAGGGGGTTGCGGCCAAAAACATTCAGTACTTC	CASSRQGVAAKNIQYF
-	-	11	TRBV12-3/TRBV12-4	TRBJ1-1	TGTGCCAGCACGGAGAACACTGAAGCTTTCTTT	CASTENTEAFF
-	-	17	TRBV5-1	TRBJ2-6	TGCGCCAGCAGCTTGGTGGCAGGGAATAGTGGGGCCAACGTCCTGACTTTC	CASSLVAGNSGANVLTF
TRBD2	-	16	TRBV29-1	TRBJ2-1	TGCAGCGTTATGGGGGAGGGACTAGCGGACTACAATGAGCAGTTCTTC	CSVMGEGLADYNEQFF
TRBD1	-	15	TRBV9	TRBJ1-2	TGTGCCAGCAGCGTATACCCGGGACAGGCAGATGGCTACACCTTC	CASSVYPGQADGYTF
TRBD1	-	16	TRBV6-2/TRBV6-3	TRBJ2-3	TGTGCCAGCAGTTACGCGGACAGGGGTGGAGTAGATACGCAGTATTTT	CASSYADRGGVDTQYF
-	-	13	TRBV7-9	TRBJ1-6	TGTGCCAGCAGCCGGGACGGACTTTCACCCCTCCACTTT	CASSRDGLSPLHF
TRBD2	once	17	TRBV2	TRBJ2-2	TGTGCCAGCAGTGGAGGACTAGCGGGAGGGAGGACCGGGGAGCTGTTTTTT	CASSGGLAGGRTGELFF
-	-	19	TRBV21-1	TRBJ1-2	TGTGCCACCTCCCCGGCCGCATCGGTAACAGGGGCAGCTAACTATGGCTACACCTTC	CATSPAASVTGAANYGYTF
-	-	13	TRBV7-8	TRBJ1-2	TGTGCCAGCAGCTTTTTAGGGTTCTATGGCTACACCTTC	CASSFLGFYGYTF
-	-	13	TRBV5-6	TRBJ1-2	TGTGCCAGCAGTTCGGGACCGACCTATGGCTACACCTTC	CASSSGPTYGYTF
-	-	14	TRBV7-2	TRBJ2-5	TGTGCCAGCAGCTTACCGGACAGCCAAGAGACCCAGTACTTC	CASSLPDSQETQYF
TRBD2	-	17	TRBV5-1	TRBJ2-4	TGCGCCAGCAGCTTAGCAGCGGGGGGGTACGCCAAAAACATTCAGTACTTC	CASSLAAGGYAKNIQYF
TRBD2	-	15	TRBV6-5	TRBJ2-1	TGTGCCAGCAGACTAGCGGGAGGGCCCTACAATGAGCAGTTCTTC	CASRLAGGPYNEQFF
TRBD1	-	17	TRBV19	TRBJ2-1	TGTGCCAGTAGTAGGGCAGGGGGAATTCCCTCCTACAATGAGCAGTTCTTC	CASSRAGGIPSYNEQFF
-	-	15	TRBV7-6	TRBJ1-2	TGTGCCAGCAGCCGAGAGGTCGGGGACGGGTATGGCTACACCTTC	CASSREVGDGYGYTF
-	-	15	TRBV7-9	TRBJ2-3	TGTGCCAGCAGCTTCTTAGTGGGAAGCACAGATACGCAGTATTTT	CASSFLVGSTDTQYF
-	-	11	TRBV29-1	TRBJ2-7	TGCAGCGCCCTTGAAGGGGGAGGGCAGTACTTC	CSALEGGGQYF
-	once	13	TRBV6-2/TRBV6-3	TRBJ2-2	TGTGCCAGCAGTTACGGTCGGACCGGGGAGCTGTTTTTT	CASSYGRTGELFF
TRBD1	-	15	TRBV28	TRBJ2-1	TGTGCCAGCAGGCACAGGGGAAGCACCTACAATGAGCAGTTCTTC	CASRHRGSTYNEQFF
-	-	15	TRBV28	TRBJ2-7	TGTGCCAGCAGGGCCCTTACAGTACTCTCCTACGAGCAGTACTTC	CASRALTVLSYEQYF
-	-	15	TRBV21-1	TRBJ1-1	TGTGCCAGCAGCAAAGCGCAGGGAGGGGACACTGAAGCTTTCTTT	CASSKAQGGDTEAFF
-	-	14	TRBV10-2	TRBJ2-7	TGCGCCAGCAGTGAGACTGGTGAGGGGTACGAGCAGTACTTC	CASSETGEGYEQYF
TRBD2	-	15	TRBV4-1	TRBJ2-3	TGCGCCAGCAGCCAAGGGACTAGCGGGAGGGGTACGCAGTATTTT	CASSQGTSGRGTQYF
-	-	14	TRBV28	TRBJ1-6	TGTGCCAGCAAGCAGGCAGGGAACAGTTCACCCCTCCACTTT	CASKQAGNSSPLHF
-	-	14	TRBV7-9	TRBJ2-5	TGTGCCAGCAGCTTATTGGCTAGCGATGAGGACCAGTACTTC	CASSLLASDEDQYF
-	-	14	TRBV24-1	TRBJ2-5	TGTGCCACCAGTGCCTTGGGCGGCCAAGAGACCCAGTACTTC	CATSALGGQETQYF
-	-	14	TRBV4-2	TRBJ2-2	TGTGCCAGCAGCCAAGATAGGGATTCCGGGGAGCTGTTTTTT	CASSQDRDSGELFF
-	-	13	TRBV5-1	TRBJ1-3	TGCGCCAGCAACAGTAATTCTGGAAACACCATATATTTT	CASNSNSGNTIYF
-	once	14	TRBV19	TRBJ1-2	TGTGCCAGTACCCTGACTGAAAGGGAACGAGGCTACACCTTC	CASTLTERERGYTF
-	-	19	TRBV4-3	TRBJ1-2	TGCGCCAGCAGCCAAGATCTGCCCCAGATCTTGGACAGATTCTATGGCTACACCTTC	CASSQDLPQILDRFYGYTF
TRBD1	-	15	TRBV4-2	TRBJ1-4	TGTGCCAGCAGCCAAGATCTACAGGGGGACGAAAAACTGTTTTTT	CASSQDLQGDEKLFF
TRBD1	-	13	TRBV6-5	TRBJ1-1	TGTGCCAGCAGAGACAGGGGGCCTACTGAAGCTTTCTTT	CASRDRGPTEAFF
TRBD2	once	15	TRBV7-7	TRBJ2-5	TGTGCTAGCAGCTTGGCGCTAGCGGGGCAAGAGACCCAGTACTTC	CASSLALAGQETQYF
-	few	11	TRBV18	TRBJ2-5	TGTGCCAGCTCACCACAAGAGACCCAGTACTTC	CASSPQETQYF
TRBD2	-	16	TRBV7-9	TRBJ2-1	TGTGCCAGCAGCTCCGCACTAGCGGGAGGGCCCGATGAGCAGTTCTTC	CASSSALAGGPDEQFF
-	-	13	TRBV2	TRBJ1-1	TGTGCCAGCAGTTTTGACAGGAACACTGAAGCTTTCTTT	CASSFDRNTEAFF